This T cell receptor (beta chain) was captured in a study of human T cells and chemical hapten exposure. The CDR3 covers 15 residues. From germline, CDR1 is SGHDT and CDR2 YYEEEE. The V end lost 0 bases, the J end lost 8 bases, and 14 bases lay between the germline ends. Time point: patch test 1, 2 weeks after DPC sensitization. Treatment denoted: therapeutic diphenylcyclopropenone sensitization with weekly scalp DPC. The library gave individual cDNA molecules unique molecular identifiers. In TCRdb, the RACE reads were re-called with MiXCR into one record per CDR3 protein. Of over 45,000 distinct CDR3 sequences in the sample, approximately 8.6% were seen once.

This receptor was identified in a woman in her thirties or forties with alopecia areata. Some clones in this sample may be carry-over from other donors' samples. This rearrangement joins TRBV5-6 to TRBJ1-4; D may be TRBD1 (5 bases). The sample here was whole blood, taken in connection with sensitization to the hapten diphenylcyclopropenone (DPC). CDR3 in amino acids: CASSLGFWDLEKLFF. The CDR3 coding sequence is TGTGCCAGCAGCTTGGGTTTCTGGGACCTAGAAAAACTGTTTTTT.